The rows below give T cell receptor beta chains drawn from one sample of a study of T cells in Graves' hyperthyroidism and ophthalmopathy. TCRdb ran MiXCR on the multiplex PCR reads and lists one entry per CDR3 protein. There are 660,000 or so distinct CDR3 sequences in the sample; 40% to 55% occur only once, and 7% to 7.5% lies in the top ten. The sequenced material came from peripheral blood or thyroid tissue (not recorded which). These receptors were obtained from an adult man with Graves' disease, either hyperthyroidism or ophthalmopathy (not recorded which). CDR3s include the opening cysteine and the closing phenylalanine or tryptophan. The D gene is left open where the match is weak. Size values are once, few and many counts, or a class for expanded clones, and some rows have none.

CASSQGPPTALNTEAFF	TGTGCCAGCAGCCAAGGGCCTCCGACAGCACTGAACACTGAAGCTTTCTTT	TRBJ1-1	TRBV14	.	.
CASSWGQSSGNTIYF	TGTGCCAGCAGCTGGGGACAGTCCTCTGGAAACACCATATATTTT	TRBJ1-3	TRBV5-6	TRBD1	few
CASSMVQGTNYGYTF	TGTGCCAGTAGTATGGTACAGGGGACGAACTATGGCTACACCTTC	TRBJ1-2	TRBV19	TRBD1	few
CASSLGGRDTYEQYF	TGTGCCAGCAGCTTAGGGGGCAGGGACACCTACGAGCAGTACTTC	TRBJ2-7	TRBV7-8	.	many
CASSLASQETQYF	TGTGCCAGCAGCTTAGCGAGTCAAGAGACCCAGTACTTC	TRBJ2-5	TRBV7-7	.	many
CASSLNRGGTGAFF	TGTGCCAGCAGCCTGAACAGGGGTGGCACTGGAGCTTTCTTT	TRBJ1-1	TRBV7-8	TRBD1	.
CASSYALTRWNTEAFF	TGTGCCAGCAGTTATGCCTTGACCAGATGGAACACTGAAGCTTTCTTT	TRBJ1-1	TRBV6-6	.	few
CSVEEGGARQPQHF	TGCAGCGTTGAGGAAGGGGGGGCGCGACAGCCCCAGCATTTT	TRBJ1-5	TRBV29-1	.	.
CASSLERTRETQYF	TGTGCCAGCAGCCTAGAAAGAACCAGGGAGACCCAGTACTTC	TRBJ2-5	TRBV5-5	.	once
CAISDPVTGLETQYF	TGTGCCATCAGTGACCCAGTGACAGGGCTAGAGACCCAGTACTTC	TRBJ2-5	TRBV10-3	TRBD1	.
CASSPRGGLYRETQYF	TGTGCCAGCAGCCCGCGGGGGGGTTTGTACCGAGAGACCCAGTACTTC	TRBJ2-5	TRBV7-2	TRBD2	.
CSARDMAVNQPQHF	TGCAGTGCTAGAGATATGGCAGTTAATCAGCCCCAGCATTTT	TRBJ1-5	TRBV20-1	.	.
CARDRASQPQHF	TGTGCTAGAGATAGGGCCAGTCAGCCCCAGCATTTT	TRBJ1-5	TRBV25-1	.	few
CARGGGELNTEAFF	TGTGCTAGAGGAGGGGGGGAGTTGAACACTGAAGCTTTCTTT	TRBJ1-1	TRBV25-1	.	.
CASSDGTNEKLFF	TGTGCCAGTAGCGACGGGACTAATGAAAAACTGTTTTTT	TRBJ1-4	TRBV19	.	.
CASSINLDNSPLHF	TGTGCCAGCAGCATAAACCTTGATAATTCACCCCTCCACTTT	TRBJ1-6	TRBV5-8	.	few
CASSQTSSNQPQHF	TGTGCCAGTAGTCAGACCTCGAGCAATCAGCCCCAGCATTTT	TRBJ1-5	TRBV19	.	few
CASSLDRAWDYTF	TGTGCCAGCAGCTTAGACAGAGCATGGGACTACACCTTC	TRBJ1-2	TRBV11-2	.	many
CASSQSGTGFYEQYF	TGTGCCAGCAGCCAATCCGGGACAGGCTTTTACGAGCAGTACTTC	TRBJ2-7	TRBV7-9	TRBD1	.
CASRRGYNSPLHF	TGTGCCAGCCGGCGGGGCTATAATTCACCCCTCCACTTT	TRBJ1-6	TRBV12-3/TRBV12-4	.	many
CAISLDSPYGYTF	TGTGCCATCAGCCTAGACAGTCCCTATGGCTACACCTTC	TRBJ1-2	TRBV10-3	.	.
CASSTGSQPQYF	TGTGCCAGCAGTACGGGAAGCCAGCCCCAGTACTTC	TRBJ2-5	TRBV2	.	.
CSVNTGQGRDTEAFF	TGCAGCGTTAACACGGGACAGGGAAGGGACACTGAAGCTTTCTTT	TRBJ1-1	TRBV29-1	TRBD1	.
CASGELVSEQYF	TGTGCCAGTGGGGAGCTGGTCTCGGAGCAGTACTTC	TRBJ2-7	TRBV25-1	.	.
CASSGSRGRNQPQHF	TGTGCCAGCAGTGGCTCCAGGGGCAGGAATCAGCCCCAGCATTTT	TRBJ1-5	TRBV2	.	many
CASSLVGTGAEKLFF	TGCGCCAGCAGCTTGGTAGGGACAGGGGCTGAAAAACTGTTTTTT	TRBJ1-4	TRBV5-1	TRBD1	.
CASSQEQGETQYF	TGTGCCAGCAGCCAAGAACAGGGAGAGACCCAGTACTTC	TRBJ2-5	TRBV7-3	.	few
CANHGTDNSPLHF	TGTGCCAACCACGGGACAGATAATTCACCCCTCCACTTT	TRBJ1-6	TRBV10-3	TRBD1	.
CASSLDRGLGQPQHF	TGTGCCAGCAGCCTTGACAGGGGACTAGGACAGCCCCAGCATTTT	TRBJ1-5	TRBV7-2	TRBD1	few
CSARGDRNEKLFF	TGCAGTGCTAGAGGGGACCGTAATGAAAAACTGTTTTTT	TRBJ1-4	TRBV20-1	.	.
CASSYRGSTEAFF	TGTGCCAGCAGCTACAGGGGATCCACTGAAGCTTTCTTT	TRBJ1-1	TRBV13	TRBD1	few
CASSRSPTPLHF	TGTGCCAGCAGTCGAAGCCCGACACCCCTCCACTTT	TRBJ1-6	TRBV6-9	.	many
CATRGKGSRYTEAFF	TGTGCCACAAGGGGGAAAGGGAGTAGGTACACTGAAGCTTTCTTT	TRBJ1-1	TRBV24-1	.	few
CASSLGGAGALSGANVLTF	TGTGCCAGCAGCTTAGGCGGGGCAGGGGCGCTCTCTGGGGCCAACGTCCTGACTTTC	TRBJ2-6	TRBV7-8	.	many
CSVEGGQGNEQYF	TGCAGCGTTGAAGGGGGACAGGGGAACGAGCAGTACTTC	TRBJ2-7	TRBV29-1	TRBD1	.
CASSATSGRSYEQYF	TGTGCCAGCAGCGCCACTAGCGGGAGATCCTACGAGCAGTACTTC	TRBJ2-7	TRBV7-9	TRBD2	few
CASSLWTGQNTEAFF	TGCGCCAGCTCTTTATGGACAGGACAGAACACTGAAGCTTTCTTT	TRBJ1-1	TRBV5-1	TRBD1	few
CASARTGARSPLHF	TGTGCCAGCGCTAGGACTGGGGCTAGGTCACCCCTCCACTTT	TRBJ1-6	TRBV9	.	few
CASSSGLARTYEQYF	TGTGCCAGCAGTTCCGGACTAGCGAGGACCTACGAGCAGTACTTC	TRBJ2-7	TRBV6-1	TRBD2	few
CASGRSSTEAFF	TGTGCCAGCGGCCGCTCAAGCACTGAAGCTTTCTTT	TRBJ1-1	TRBV12-3/TRBV12-4	.	.
CSASRHGPGGEKLFF	TGCAGTGCTAGTCGACATGGACCCGGGGGTGAAAAACTGTTTTTT	TRBJ1-4	TRBV20-1	.	few
CSARENGQETQYF	TGCAGTGCTAGAGAGAACGGTCAAGAGACCCAGTACTTC	TRBJ2-5	TRBV20-1	.	.
CSVEETGKTNYGYTF	TGCAGCGTTGAAGAGACAGGGAAGACTAACTATGGCTACACCTTC	TRBJ1-2	TRBV29-1	TRBD1	many
CASSYEDGQPQHF	TGTGCCAGCAGCTACGAAGATGGTCAGCCCCAGCATTTT	TRBJ1-5	TRBV10-3	.	few
CSVGPVSIYEQYF	TGCAGCGTTGGGCCGGTTTCCATCTACGAGCAGTACTTC	TRBJ2-7	TRBV29-1	.	many
CASRPSLAGDAGELFF	TGTGCCAGCAGGCCCTCCCTAGCGGGAGACGCCGGGGAGCTGTTTTTT	TRBJ2-2	TRBV7-6	TRBD2	.
CASSPDGRRGGYTF	TGTGCCAGCAGCCCGGACGGCCGCCGCGGTGGCTACACCTTC	TRBJ1-2	TRBV28	.	many
CASSLAGTGDWVKETQYF	TGTGCCAGCAGTCTCGCCGGGACAGGGGATTGGGTGAAGGAGACCCAGTACTTC	TRBJ2-5	TRBV25-1	TRBD1	.
CASRQESGSGYEQYF	TGTGCCAGCAGACAGGAGAGCGGGAGTGGCTACGAGCAGTACTTC	TRBJ2-7	TRBV7-9	TRBD2	.
CATSRDGGSTNEKLFF	TGTGCCACCAGCAGAGATGGGGGGTCCACTAATGAAAAACTGTTTTTT	TRBJ1-4	TRBV15	.	.
CASSAELAGDYEQYF	TGCGCCAGCAGCGCAGAACTAGCGGGGGACTACGAGCAGTACTTC	TRBJ2-7	TRBV5-1	TRBD2	.
CASSRAGGDQPQHF	TGTGCCAGCAGCCGGGCAGGGGGCGATCAGCCCCAGCATTTT	TRBJ1-5	TRBV10-3	TRBD1	few
CASSLGTSGGYEQYF	TGTGCCAGCAGCTTAGGAACTAGCGGGGGCTACGAGCAGTACTTC	TRBJ2-7	TRBV7-9	TRBD2	few
CASSLSTSGTSYEQYF	TGTGCCAGCAGCTTGTCGACTAGCGGGACGTCCTACGAGCAGTACTTC	TRBJ2-7	TRBV7-9	TRBD2	.
CATSRGQGIDGYTF	TGTGCCACCAGCAGGGGACAGGGTATCGATGGCTACACCTTC	TRBJ1-2	TRBV15	TRBD1	.
CASKTFAGYTGELFF	TGTGCCAGCAAAACCTTCGCGGGGTACACCGGGGAGCTGTTTTTT	TRBJ2-2	TRBV7-2	.	.
CARRTGSNQPQHF	TGTGCCAGACGGACAGGGAGCAATCAGCCCCAGCATTTT	TRBJ1-5	TRBV5-5	TRBD1	many